Detailed here is one TCR beta chain. Its antigen remains unknown. RNA transcripts served as the template for amplifying TCR beta CDR3 regions. A first-round RT-PCR of the TCR CDR3 used the HTBI primer set. TCRdb independently ran MiXCR on the multiplex PCR reads; one entry per CDR3 protein. The sample shows hundreds of thousands of distinct CDR3 sequences, about 15% of them seen only once. Hyperthyroidism, newly diagnosed and lasting under 2 months, affected patients aged 18 to 65. Each 10 ml fresh peripheral blood draw supplied the PBMCs. This specimen comes from a study of T cells in Graves' hyperthyroidism and ophthalmopathy. Study findings and constraints: Most clonotypes that expanded in the thyroid above 0.001 also showed up in blood. Ophthalmopathy was identified by the model a median approximately 6.4 months ahead of onset.

V lost 0 bases and J 1 base, leaving 9 bases between the germline ends. The CDR3 has 15 amino acids. Looked up from germline, CDR1 is LGHNA and CDR2 is YNFKEQ. J is TRBJ1-1 and V is TRBV4-2; unclear D gene. Sequenced sample: blood. This TCR was sampled from a woman under 40 with Graves' hyperthyroidism. CDR3 sequence (DNA): TGTGCCAGCAGCCAAGATGGGAGTAAGAACACTGAAGCTTTCTTT. It yields the protein CASSQDGSKNTEAFF.